Below, 22 T cell receptor beta chains from the same sample are listed, as sequenced in a study of tissue T cells after allogeneic stem cell transplantation. The data were produced by immunoSEQ multiplex PCR, yet TCRdb's version contains in-frame clones alone and is incomplete. Here the sample spans about 50,000 clones, 73% being singletons. Sequenced: sorted cells pooled from one or two spleens. The receptors here all came from a pool of C57BL/6 mice in good health.

Points on this clone: Any gene name here is a mouse gene name. The DNA ends 1 residue before the CDR3 does, and the rest of the CDR3 is filled in from the germline J gene. The chain recombines TRBV19 with TRBJ2-2, with 8 bases lining up with TRBD1. There are 14 residues in the CDR3. CDR1 is FNHDT and CDR2 is SITEND in the germline V gene (reference sequence). V was clipped by 4 bases and J by 2 bases; unmatched bases: 1. CDR3 residues: CASSSGGNTGQLYF. The DNA read from the CDR3 is TGTGCCAGCAGTTCAGGGGGCAACACCGGGCAGCTCTAC.

This clone was observed once. Gene names and germline refer to mouse. The read terminates 1 residue ahead of where the CDR3 ends, so the germline J gene completes it. The chain employs TRBV13-3 and TRBJ2-5; 11 bases match TRBD2. Germline V CDR1 and CDR2: NNHDY, SYVADS. The CDR3 extends over 13 amino acids. V shed 5 bases, J shed 6 bases, and the junction held 2 bases outside the gene matches. This CDR3 reads CASSRDWGDTQYF. The covered CDR3 bases are TGTGCCAGCAGCCGGGACTGGGGGGACACCCAGTAC.

Turning to this clone: Gene names denote mouse genes. The read finishes 1 residue shy of the CDR3 end, and the germline J gene is used to complete it. This chain links TRBV1 with TRBJ2-5; D not certain. The ends were cut back, 1 base at V and 4 bases at J, with 3 bases in the middle. This CDR3 is built from 12 residues. CDR1 and CDR2 (germline): NSQYPW, LRSPGD (reference sequence). The sequenced CDR3 bases are TGCACCTGCAGTGCAGGGAAAGACACCCAGTAC. This translates into CTCSAGKDTQY. The full CDR3 protein is CTCSAGKDTQYF. The full variable domain, its missing parts supplied by reference TRBV1 and TRBJ2-5, is VTLLEQNPRWRLVPRGQAVNLRCILKNSQYPWMSWYQQDLQKQLQWLFTLRSPGDKEVKSLPGADYLATRVTDTELRLQVANMSQGRTLYCTCSAGKDTQYFGPGTRLLVL.

Concerning this clone itself: Gene names follow the mouse nomenclature. The CDR3 end is not reached by the read, which stops 1 residue before it; the germline J gene fills it in. The V call is TRBV3, the J call TRBJ2-2, with a possible D match to TRBD1 (6 bases). Germline CDR1 reads SNHLY; CDR2 reads FYNGKV (reference sequence). This CDR3 spans 14 amino acids. V was shortened by 2 bases and J by 2 bases, with 6 bases between the two germline ends. The CDR3 loop reads CASSLQGNTGQLYF. The CDR3 bases that were read are TGTGCCAGCAGCTTACAGGGGAACACCGGGCAGCTCTAC. The whole variable domain, remainder taken from reference TRBV3 and TRBJ2-2, is GPKVLQIPSHQIIDMGQMVTLNCDPVSNHLYFYWYKQILGQQMEFLVNFYNGKVMEKSKLFKDQFSVERPDGSYFTLKIQPTALEDSAVYFCASSLQGNTGQLYFGEGSKLTVL.

Details on this clone: The genes are named according to mouse. The read falls 1 residue short of the CDR3 end, and the missing part is taken from the germline J gene. The rearrangement joins TRBV20 to TRBJ1-5; D remains unclear. V was pared by 1 base and J by 4 bases, with 5 bases between. This CDR3 region has 12 residues. CDR1 and CDR2 (germline): GFQATS, STVNSAI. The CDR3 protein is CGARGRNQAPLF. The CDR3 DNA, read in part, is TGTGGTGCTAGGGGCAGAAACCAGGCTCCGCTT.

About this clone: The genes are named according to mouse. From the germline J gene comes the end of the CDR3, since the read stops 1 residue before it. The genes are TRBV26 and TRBJ1-3, with no clear D. V lost 4 bases and J lost 0, with 7 bases in between. Germline CDR1 reads KGHPV; CDR2 reads FQNQEV (reference sequence). The length of the CDR3 is 14 residues. Incomplete CDR3 DNA: TGTGCCAGCAGTCGTCGGAATTCTGGAAATACGCTCTAT. Protein product: CASSRRNSGNTLY. The CDR3 reads in full as CASSRRNSGNTLYF.

Turning to this clone: One end of the junction fails to match germline, which may point to a read error. The genes are named according to mouse. Other DNA sequences from this sample encode an identical CDR3 as well. CDR3 protein: CASSSDNYEQYF. The sequenced CDR3 bases are TGTGCGAGCAGCTCGGACAATTATGAACAGTAC. The chain uses TRBV16 and TRBJ2-7; tentatively, D is TRBD1 (5 bases). The CDR3 goes on 1 residue after the read ends, and that part is filled in from the germline J gene. Germline lookup yields CDR1 SGHSA and CDR2 FRNQAP. This CDR3 region has 12 residues.

As concerns this clone: Mouse germline and gene names are used. The CDR3 is cut off 1 residue early in the read; its end comes from the germline J gene. J is TRBJ2-5 and V is TRBV13-2; unclear D gene. CDR3 length: 14 amino acids. V shed 1 base and J shed 0 bases, with 6 bases lying between them. The V gene's germline CDR1 is NNHNN and CDR2 SYGAGS (reference sequence). The sequenced part of the CDR3 DNA is TGTGCCAGCGGTGATCGCCATAACCAAGACACCCAGTAC. This gives the protein CASGDRHNQDTQY. The CDR3 in its entirety is CASGDRHNQDTQYF.

As regards this clone: The listed genes are named as in mouse. The read halts 1 residue ahead of the CDR3 end, with the missing end drawn from the germline J gene. The rearrangement uses TRBV15 and TRBJ1-3; no firm D call. Germline CDR1 SGHND, CDR2 FRSKSL. V lost 2 bases and J 0 bases, leaving 5 bases between the germline ends. The CDR3 sequence is 14 residues long. This CDR3 is CASSLTDSGNTLYF. The CDR3 DNA, read in part, is TGTGCCAGCAGTTTAACAGATTCTGGAAATACGCTCTAT.

On this clone itself: Gene names denote mouse genes. The read finishes 1 residue shy of the CDR3 end, and the germline J gene is used to complete it. The chain has TRBV13-2 and TRBJ2-1, with 13 bases matching TRBD2. The V segment lost 3 bases and the J segment 3 bases; nucleotides outside the gene matches: 3. The CDR3 sequence is 16 residues long. Germline V lookup: CDR1 NNHNN, CDR2 SYGAGS (reference sequence). CDR3: CASGAGTGGGYAEQFF. The covered CDR3 bases are TGTGCCAGCGGTGCTGGGACTGGGGGGGGCTATGCTGAGCAGTTC.

For this clone: Each gene name is a mouse one. The read comes to an end 1 residue before the CDR3 does, leaving the germline J gene to fill in the end. This rearrangement joins TRBV5 to TRBJ2-7; 8 bases match TRBD2. Trimming took 0 bases from V and 6 from J; bases not matched to a gene: 4. This CDR3 spans 14 amino acids. Germline-derived CDR1 and CDR2 are LGHNA and YNLKQL (reference sequence). Here the CDR3 reads CASSQDWGDFEQYF. The CDR3 DNA, read in part, is TGTGCCAGCAGCCAAGACTGGGGGGATTTTGAACAGTAC.

As concerns this clone: Gene names are mouse gene names. The read stops 1 residue short of the end of the CDR3; the missing end is completed from the germline J gene. The chain carries TRBV4 and TRBJ1-6; no clear D gene. TRBJ1-6 is noted as an ORF with a role that remains uncertain. This CDR3 is 12 amino acids long. Germline V CDR1 and CDR2: LGHDT, YNNKQL (reference sequence). V was pared by 5 bases and J by 5 bases, with 4 bases between. The part of the CDR3 DNA that was read is TGTGCCAGCAGCCTCCATAATTCGCCCCTCTAC. Amino acids: CASSLHNSPLY. The full CDR3 protein reads CASSLHNSPLYF.

With regard to this clone: The gene names here belong to mouse. The CDR3 end falls 1 residue outside the read, so it is completed with the germline J gene. Different DNA sequences within this sample yield the same CDR3. The chain joins TRBV13-1 to TRBJ2-3; the D gene is possibly TRBD1 (6 bases). This CDR3 has 14 residues. The V gene lost 0 bases and the J gene lost 6 bases, with 11 bases spanning the gap. The V gene's germline CDR1 is NSHNY and CDR2 SYGAGN. The covered CDR3 bases are TGTGCCAGCAGTGATGCAAGAGGACAGGAAACGCTGTAT. Translation gives CASSDARGQETLY. The CDR3 reads in full as CASSDARGQETLYF.

With respect to this clone: These gene names are mouse names. Read data end 1 residue before the CDR3 end; the end is taken from the germline J gene. The chain uses TRBV30 and TRBJ1-2; 8 bases are a match to TRBD1. The germline V gene encodes CDR1 SQVVS and CDR2 ANEGSEA. The CDR3 is 13 residues long. Germline trimming cut 3 bases from V and 1 base from J; bases unmatched to any gene: 1. CDR3 DNA (partial): TGTAGTTCTAGGGACAGGGTAAACTCCGACTACACC. Protein sequence: CSSRDRVNSDYT. In full, the CDR3 is CSSRDRVNSDYTF.

As to this clone: The genes are named according to mouse. The CDR3 loop is CASSLVQGGDTQYF. Incomplete CDR3 DNA: TGTGCCAGCAGCTTAGTACAGGGAGGAGACACCCAGTAC. The V call is TRBV3, the J call TRBJ2-5; perhaps TRBD1 as D (6 bases). The read halts 1 residue ahead of the CDR3 end, with the missing end drawn from the germline J gene. Germline values: CDR1 SNHLY, CDR2 FYNGKV (reference sequence). Trimming cost V 1 base and J 5 bases, with 10 bases left between them. The CDR3 totals 14 residues.

Notes on this clone: Mouse germline and gene names are used. The observed sequence ends 1 residue before the CDR3 terminus, with the missing tail filled in from the germline J gene. Other nucleotide sequences from this sample produce the same CDR3. The chain combines TRBV12-1 with TRBJ2-3; the D gene could be TRBD1 or TRBD2 (6 bases each). Germline values: CDR1 SGHSN, CDR2 HYEKVE. The CDR3 consists of 12 residues. The germline V and J ends were trimmed by 4 bases and 6 bases, with 10 bases remaining between them. The part of the CDR3 DNA that was read is TGTGCCAGCTCCCTCGGGGGCGAAACGCTGTAT. This translates into CASSLGGETLY. The whole CDR3 reads CASSLGGETLYF.

A few counts support this clone. The gene symbols are mouse symbols. Coverage ceases 1 residue before the CDR3 finishes, and the germline J gene fills in the end. The chain combines TRBV15 with TRBJ2-1; no clear D. CDR1 and CDR2 (germline): SGHND, FRSKSL. The CDR3 consists of 13 residues. V lost 3 bases and J 3 bases, leaving 6 bases between the germline ends. Here the CDR3 reads CASSFQTYAEQFF. The CDR3 DNA, read in part, is TGTGCCAGCAGTTTTCAGACCTATGCTGAGCAGTTC. The variable domain in full, completed from reference TRBV15 and TRBJ2-1, reads DAGVTQTPRHEVAEKGQTIILKCEPVSGHNDLFWYRQTKIQGLELLSYFRSKSLMEDGGAFKDRFKAEMLNSSFSTLKIQPTEPKDSAVYLCASSFQTYAEQFFGPGTRLTVL.

With respect to this clone: Mouse germline and gene names are used. The read stops 1 residue short of the end of the CDR3; the missing end is completed from the germline J gene. The genes are TRBV1 and TRBJ2-1; 9 positions match TRBD1. Germline trimming cut 4 bases from V and 4 bases from J; bases unmatched to any gene: 2. The CDR3 extends over 14 amino acids. From germline, CDR1 is NSQYPW and CDR2 LRSPGD (reference sequence). Incomplete CDR3 DNA: TGCACCTGCAGTGGACAGGGGGGGTATGCTGAGCAGTTC. Translated: CTCSGQGGYAEQF. The full-length CDR3 reads as CTCSGQGGYAEQFF.

Concerning this clone: The genes are named according to mouse. The read comes to an end 1 residue before the CDR3 does, leaving the germline J gene to fill in the end. This chain uses TRBV19 with TRBJ2-1; D gene ambiguous. The ends were cut back, 5 bases at V and 0 bases at J, with 9 bases in the middle. Germline CDR1 FNHDT, CDR2 SITEND (reference sequence). The CDR3 spans 14 residues. The CDR3 region is CASSPQTNYAEQFF. The CDR3 DNA, read in part, is TGTGCCAGCAGCCCTCAAACTAACTATGCTGAGCAGTTC.

As concerns this clone: The listed genes are named as in mouse. The read gets to within 1 residue of the CDR3 end, and the germline J gene fills in the rest. The genes are TRBV5 and TRBJ1-4, with TRBD1 as a possible D gene (6 bases). V was shortened by 1 base and J by 5 bases, with 8 bases between the two germline ends. This CDR3 is built from 14 residues. Germline loops: CDR1 LGHNA, CDR2 YNLKQL (reference sequence). CDR3 loop: CASSQGDRNERLFF. CDR3 bases read: TGTGCCAGCAGCCAAGGAGACAGGAACGAAAGATTATTT.

As to this clone: Gene labels here are mouse ones. The read ends 1 residue early relative to the CDR3; the germline J gene fills the gap. This rearrangement joins TRBV13-2 to TRBJ1-6, with D possibly TRBD1 on 6 matching bases. TRBJ1-6 is treated as an ORF (open reading frame) with a function not yet certain. V was shortened by 0 bases and J by 7 bases, with 11 bases between the two germline ends. The CDR3 extends over 15 amino acids. The V gene's germline CDR1 is NNHNN and CDR2 SYGAGS (reference sequence). CDR3 in amino acids: CASGDAPGDNSPLYF. The CDR3 DNA, read in part, is TGTGCCAGCGGTGATGCCCCAGGGGACAATTCGCCCCTCTAC.

This clone was found a few times. Genes and germline come from the mouse. The read is 1 residue too short to cover the CDR3 end, so that end is filled in from the germline J gene. The chain has TRBV12-1 and TRBJ2-7, with 10 bases fitting TRBD2. Germline CDR1 reads SGHSN; CDR2 reads HYEKVE. V dropped 1 base and J dropped 3; count of bases not matched to a gene: 5. CDR3 length: 15 residues. The CDR3 here is CASSLAGGADYEQYF. Incomplete CDR3 DNA: TGTGCCAGCTCTCTTGCTGGGGGGGCGGACTATGAACAGTAC.